This record covers a single TCR beta chain. Its cognate antigen has yet to be identified. Base qualities are not recorded, but no much larger clone differs from it by a single base. The same CDR3 can be traced to other DNA sequences in this sample. The method behind the library was the immunoSEQ multiplex PCR assay. For TCR sequencing, RNA was extracted from every sample and reverse transcribed into cDNA to serve as template. First-strand cDNA was synthesized with SuperScript III using a 2:1 mix of oligo-dT and random hexamers. A synthetic immune receptor repertoire was used to measure amplification bias, and any remaining bias was corrected computationally. The paper's data handling went like this. Raw reads were preprocessed to remove errors, and CDR3 was defined according to IMGT conventions as the region from the conserved cysteine to phenylalanine. Clonality was computed as 1 minus the Shannon entropy, with the entropy normalized by log2 of the number of productive unique TCRs. Whether each scalp clone was CD4 or CD8 was inferred by checking scalp TCRbeta sequences against the CD4 and CD8 repertoires from sorted blood. Held by TCRdb, this immuneACCESS table contains in-frame sequences only and omits some clones. Under half of the omission traces to an unresolved V gene where checked; the cause of the rest is unknown. That table supplies the V and J calls and clone size; D and trimming were determined from the DNA. In this sample the table shows 200,000 to 250,000 clones, around 65% of which occur a single time. Around 4.3% of the sample goes to the ten largest clones.

Relative to germline, V is 0 bases shorter and J is 4 bases shorter, with 8 bases between their ends. From cysteine to phenylalanine, the CDR3 is 14 amino acids long. CDR3 DNA is the only sequence kept; it has 42 bases, read in frame from the first base. Per the germline V gene, SGDLS is the CDR1 and YYNGEE is the CDR2. This entry comes from a study of CD8+ T cells in alopecia areata (dated by TCRdb to the late 2010s). Describing the broader study: The treated patients took part in an open-label pilot trial in which moderate-to-severe alopecia areata was treated with oral tofacitinib at 5 to 10 mg twice daily. Patients stayed on tofacitinib for 6 to 18 months and then had 6 months of follow-up off drug so that delayed response and recurrence could be assessed. For the treated patients, the SALT score, which quantifies what percentage of scalp surface area is affected, served as the measure of disease severity. To study T cell clonal expansion in alopecia areata, the researchers applied high-throughput TCRbeta sequencing to both the C3H/HeJ mouse model and human patients. Scalp tissue and sorted CD4+ and CD8+ peripheral blood T cells from patchy and totalis/universalis alopecia areata patients and from healthy controls were covered by human TCRbeta sequencing. Biopsies were taken from tofacitinib-treated patients at baseline and at 4 and 24 weeks of treatment, and a later scalp biopsy was taken in several of the tofacitinib-treated patients. Scalp clonality was compared across normal scalp (n=4), patchy alopecia areata scalp (n=8), and alopecia totalis/universalis scalp (n=8). RNA was obtained with the PAXgene miRNA kit for fixed scalp, the miRNeasy kit for PBMCs, and the RNeasy kit for mouse skin. immunoSEQ multiplex PCR using 35 Vbeta forward primers and 13 Jbeta reverse primers was used to amplify TCRbeta CDR3 regions. Study-wide findings and limitations: The treated cohort was small, with a single nonresponder, so links between baseline CD8+ expansion and response need larger studies. Unlike mouse skin, which is dominated by gammadelta T cells, normal human skin has resident alphabeta T cells that are also sequenced, and this complicates analysis of the scalp TCR repertoire. Shared TCR sequences between patients were less evident than in mice, which may be partly attributable to HLA diversity in the patient population. Higher clonality and more expanded CD8+ clones were observed in lesional scalp than in normal scalp, particularly in alopecia totalis/universalis, a finding suggestive of antigenic drive. Many expanded lesional clones were found to persist in scalp and blood during tofacitinib treatment, and relapse after treatment cessation may be partly explained by this persistence. Tofacitinib significantly decreased scalp clonality and the number of expanded CD8+ clones among the top 100 scalp clones.

According to the study, the label for this sample's time point signals: around 28 days on oral tofacitinib. This specimen's treatment or condition label, per the study, means: oral pan-JAK inhibitor, 5-10 mg twice daily. From alopecia areata patients, peripheral blood was collected along with lesional scalp punch biopsies. After PBMCs were isolated by density centrifugation and stained for CD3, CD4 and CD8, a FACSAria was used to sort CD4+ and CD8+ T cells. The sequence was obtained from a human donor with alopecia areata. The V and J genes are TRBV9 and TRBJ1-5; TRBD1 is a weak D gene call, 5 bases matching. Sequencing used CD4+ T cells sorted from blood, obtained at week 4, from a patient treated with tofacitinib. The CDR3: CASSVGQGNQPQHF. The nucleotide sequence is TGTGCCAGCAGCGTAGGTCAGGGAAATCAGCCCCAGCATTTT.